The 9 T cell receptor beta chains below were found in one sample sequenced in a study of cytomegalovirus exposure and HLA in healthy donors. Amplification used 60 Vbeta primers and 13 Jbeta primers. Clones were read by immunoSEQ multiplex PCR, and TCRdb kept only the in-frame ones, dropping some. The sample records about 110,000 clones, over 80% being singletons. Sequenced sample: PBMCs. Every receptor here comes from a man aged 25-45 years in good health and CMV-seropositive.

This chain uses TRBV19 with TRBJ1-5, with D possibly matching TRBD1 (5 bases). The V gene's germline CDR1 is LNHDA and CDR2 SQIVND (reference sequence). This CDR3 has 13 residues. With 6 bases removed from V and 4 bases from J, the gap between germline ends came to 10 bases. The CDR3 nucleotides are TGTGCCAGTAGGGGACTTAGGAATCAGCCCCAGCATTTT. Its protein is CASRGLRNQPQHF.

The J gene is TRBJ2-7, the V gene TRBV6-6, with D possibly matching TRBD2 (5 bases). V gave up 6 bases and J gave up 12 bases, with 24 bases separating them. The CDR3 has 14 residues. Germline V gives CDR1 MNHNY, CDR2 SVGAGI (reference sequence). CDR3 residues: CASSHSVLTSDWYF. CDR3 DNA sequence: TGTGCCAGCAGCCATTCTGTCCTGACCTCGGACTGGTACTTC.

The chain combines TRBV2 with TRBJ2-3; TRBD1 aligns across 8 bases. The CDR3 runs 14 residues. V trimming: 4 bases; J trimming: 8 bases; junction bases outside the gene matches: 8. Germline-derived CDR1 and CDR2 are SNHLY and FYNNEI. The CDR3: CASSADRVAGTQYF. Here the CDR3 DNA reads TGTGCCAGCAGTGCGGACAGGGTGGCAGGTACGCAGTATTTT. Supplemented by reference TRBV2 and TRBJ2-3, the full variable domain reads EPEVTQTPSHQVTQMGQEVILRCVPISNHLYFYWYRQILGQKVEFLVSFYNNEISEKSEIFDDQFSVERPDGSNFTLKIRSTKLEDSAMYFCASSADRVAGTQYFGPGTRLTVL.

This chain joins TRBV5-1 and TRBJ2-5; D is unclear. V lost 3 bases and J lost 4, with 13 bases in between. The germline V gene has CDR1 SGHRS and CDR2 YFSETQ. The CDR3 loop spans 14 amino acids. The CDR3 DNA reads as TGCGCCAGCAGCTCGAGCGAGCTTTCAGAGACCCAGTACTTC. Protein: CASSSSELSETQYF. Supplemented by reference TRBV5-1 and TRBJ2-5, the full variable domain reads KAGVTQTPRYLIKTRGQQVTLSCSPISGHRSVSWYQQTPGQGLQFLFEYFSETQRNKGNFPGRFSGRQFSNSRSEMNVSTLELGDSALYLCASSSSELSETQYFGPGTRLLVL.

The chain combines TRBV11-3 with TRBJ2-2; perhaps TRBD1 as D (6 bases). Germline V gene lookup returns CDR1 SGHNT and CDR2 YENEEA. CDR3 size: 14 residues. The V end lost 7 bases, the J end lost 7 bases, and 16 bases lay between the germline ends. The CDR3 here is CASTLGGYGGELFF. For the CDR3, the DNA is TGTGCCAGCACCCTTGGGGGCTATGGCGGGGAGCTGTTTTTT.

The chain recombines TRBV5-6 with TRBJ2-7; D may be TRBD1 (6 bases). V lost 6 bases to trimming and J lost 1 base, with 14 bases between them. Germline lookup yields CDR1 SGHDT and CDR2 YYEEEE. The CDR3 runs 14 residues. The chain's CDR3 is CASNIGGSSYEQYF. Here the CDR3 DNA reads TGTGCCAGCAACATAGGGGGATCTTCCTACGAGCAGTACTTC.

This chain links TRBV27 with TRBJ1-5; TRBD1 might be the D (6 bases). V lost 5 bases and J 3 bases, leaving 14 bases between the germline ends. CDR3 size: 15 residues. Germline assignment: CDR1 MNHEY and CDR2 SMNVEV (reference sequence). The CDR3 region is CASSPSGTSNQPQHF. The CDR3 bases are TGTGCCAGCAGTCCGTCCGGGACATCCAATCAGCCCCAGCATTTT.

This clone was observed a few times. The chain links TRBV30 to TRBJ1-1; a weak D match, TRBD1 (5 bases). With 2 bases removed from V and 3 bases from J, the gap between germline ends came to 16 bases. This CDR3 region has 15 residues. Germline V gives CDR1 GTSNPN, CDR2 SVGIG (reference sequence). The CDR3 is CAWSSRGSRHTEAFF. DNA for the CDR3: TGTGCCTGGAGTAGTAGGGGCAGTAGACACACTGAAGCTTTCTTT. Combining the CDR3 with reference TRBV30 and TRBJ1-1 gives the whole variable domain SQTIHQWPATLVQPVGSPLSLECTVEGTSNPNLYWYRQAAGRGLQLLFYSVGIGQISSEVPQNLSASRPQDRQFILSSKKLLLSDSGFYLCAWSSRGSRHTEAFFGQGTRLTVV.

J is TRBJ1-3 and V is TRBV6-1; D perhaps matches TRBD1 (6 bases). The V gene lost 9 bases and the J gene lost 4 bases, with 16 bases spanning the gap. The germline V gene encodes CDR1 MNHNS and CDR2 SASEGT. CDR3 size: 14 residues. In DNA, the CDR3 is TGTGCCAGAAAAAGAGACAGGAGGGGAAACACCATATATTTT. Translating it yields CARKRDRRGNTIYF.